One and the same sample provided the 2 T cell receptor beta chains below, sequenced in a study of CD8+ T cells in alopecia areata. Sequencing templates came from extracted RNA that was reverse transcribed into cDNA. Generated by immunoSEQ multiplex PCR, the TCRdb table keeps only in-frame clones and is missing some. The table includes approximately 110,000 clones, around three fifths detected once. This sample's treatment: oral pan-JAK inhibitor, 5-10 mg twice daily. This specimen consisted of CD4+ T cells sorted from blood, obtained at week 24, from a patient treated with tofacitinib. The receptors were gathered from a human donor with alopecia areata.

This chain links TRBV13 with TRBJ2-1; maybe TRBD2 (6 bases). The CDR3 sequence is 15 residues long. From germline, CDR1 is PRHDT and CDR2 FYEKMQ (reference sequence). The V and J ends lost 3 bases and 7 bases respectively, with 16 bases between them. The CDR3 sequence: CASSLDPDRENEQFF. The DNA for the CDR3 is TGTGCCAGCAGCTTGGATCCAGACCGGGAGAATGAGCAGTTCTTC.

The rearrangement joins TRBV30 to TRBJ1-2, with no clear D. Germline V gives CDR1 GTSNPN, CDR2 SVGIG (reference sequence). The CDR3 is 13 amino acids. The V gene lost 0 bases and the J gene lost 0 bases, with 5 bases spanning the gap. The CDR3 reads CAWSVTANYGYTF. The DNA of the CDR3 is TGTGCCTGGAGTGTGACCGCTAACTATGGCTACACCTTC.